The clone carrying this TCR beta chain was counted between two and nine times. Only in-frame clones appear in the TCRdb table, and some are missing; sequencing was by immunoSEQ multiplex PCR. This table has 70,000 or so clones, approximately 90% appearing once. These data originate in a study of T cells after somatic rescue of genetic block. This TCR came from a man aged 35 to 55. Sequences were obtained from peripheral blood mononuclear cells (PBMCs).

CDR3 nucleotide sequence: TGTGCCAGCAGCTTACGACAGGGGGCTAACACCATATATTTT. It specifies CASSLRQGANTIYF. The chain has TRBV7-8 and TRBJ1-3; 10 bases line up with TRBD1. The CDR3 totals 14 residues. The germline V gene has CDR1 SGHVS and CDR2 FQNEAQ. With 2 bases clipped from V and 7 bases from J, the junction kept 2 bases outside the gene matches. Together with reference TRBV7-8 and TRBJ1-3, the CDR3 gives the full variable domain: GAGVSQSPRYKVAKRGQDVALRCDPISGHVSLFWYQQALGQGPEFLTYFQNEAQLDKSGLPSDRFFAERPEGSVSTLKIQRTQQEDSAVYLCASSLRQGANTIYFGEGSWLTVV.